Described below is a single TCR beta chain sequence and its context. Its target is not known. The data were produced by immunoSEQ multiplex PCR, yet TCRdb's version contains in-frame clones alone and is incomplete. The profile shows more than 100,000 clones, about nine tenths of them singletons. The data were obtained in a study of T cell responses to AZD1222 COVID-19 vaccine. At the level of the study: Second-dose groups at about 4 or about 12 weeks were pooled.

Study results and limitations: The study found vaccine-associated CD4 TCRs spanning spike, dominant at 160-218 and 743-854. Spike-specific TCR breadth and depth grew following two AZD1222 doses.

From germline, CDR1 is SGHAT and CDR2 FQNNGV. V was shortened by 4 bases and J by 5 bases, with 14 bases between the two germline ends. The CDR3 length is 14 residues. The sequences come from peripheral blood, collected on day 0 of AZD1222 vaccination. The receptor was isolated from an adult in good health. The gene calls are TRBV11-2 and TRBJ1-1, with TRBD1 as a possible D gene (5 bases). CDR3 protein: CASSSGSGGTEAFF. The CDR3 coding sequence is TGTGCCAGCAGCTCCGGGTCCGGGGGGACTGAAGCTTTCTTT.